This TCR beta chain was identified in a study of cytotoxic CD8 clonotypes in ibrutinib-treated CLL. Study as a whole: Results showed roughly 24 partial and 2 complete responses; following median approximately 68 months, around 14 remained remitted, about 12 advanced. General observations from the study: At progression, clonality fell back toward baseline after rising at ibrutinib response. Baseline-level clonality went beyond age-matched healthy donors and moved in step with circulating CD8+ T-cell counts. The public clonotypes identified were infrequent and showed contraction or stability on treatment.

Sequencing was performed with immunoSEQ multiplex PCR; in TCRdb, only in-frame clones are kept and a portion is missing. Of about 160,000 clones in the sample, under 90% were seen once. Regarding this clone: No antigen is known for it.

Germline V CDR1 and CDR2: MRHNA, SNTAGT. The CDR3 sequence is 15 residues long. The ends lost 5 bases at V and 2 bases at J; junction bases unmatched: 3. The chain has TRBV6-4 and TRBJ2-7, with 13 bases aligning to TRBD2. This receptor was obtained from a human donor with chronic lymphocytic leukemia. Specimen: PBMCs, collected after 24 months of ibrutinib treatment. The CDR3 DNA reads as TGTGCCAGCAGTCCGACTAGCGGGAGGACCTACGAGCAGTACTTC. This sequence encodes CASSPTSGRTYEQYF.